Here is one TCR beta chain with its context. Its target is unknown. Looked up from germline, CDR1 is LNHDA and CDR2 is SQIVND (reference sequence). Trimming removed 8 bases from V and 0 bases from J, with 11 bases in between. This CDR3 is 14 amino acids long. These data originate in a study of T cell repertoires in cytomegalovirus infection. Study-level findings and limits: Clonotype analysis showed dominance of the ex vivo response by HLA-C-restricted CMV-specific TCR beta clonotypes.

TCRdb analysed the reads with MiXCR anew, one entry per CDR3 protein. Of roughly 300,000 distinct CDR3 sequences in the sample, about 25% were seen once. This chain joins TRBV19 and TRBJ1-5; D uncertain. The sequence was collected from a human donor in good health (CMV status not recorded). Some clones in this sample may be carry-over from other donors' samples. The sample taken for sequencing was PBMCs. CDR3 nucleotide sequence: TGTGCCAGTCTCCCTCAACATAGCAATCAGCCCCAGCATTTT. Translating gives CASLPQHSNQPQHF.